One sample yielded the 18 T cell receptor beta chains listed below, sequenced in a study of cytomegalovirus exposure and HLA in healthy donors. This PCR relied on a set of 60 Vbeta primers and 13 Jbeta primers. The data were produced by immunoSEQ multiplex PCR, yet TCRdb's version contains in-frame clones alone and is incomplete. The table lists roughly 160,000 clones, around 77% of them singletons. Sequenced material: PBMCs. The receptors shown here come from a man aged 55 to 70 in good health and CMV-seronegative.

This clone was recorded once. This chain joins TRBV11-2 and TRBJ2-2; the D is unclear. V was pared by 2 bases and J by 2 bases, with 6 bases between. The CDR3 extends over 14 amino acids. Germline V gives CDR1 SGHAT, CDR2 FQNNGV. This chain's CDR3 is CASSLLLNTGELFF. For the CDR3, the DNA is TGTGCCAGCAGCTTATTACTAAACACCGGGGAGCTGTTTTTT.

CDR3 amino acids: CASSGGRNTGELFF. The DNA of the CDR3 is TGTGCCAGCAGCGGGGGGCGGAACACCGGGGAGCTGTTTTTT. This rearrangement joins TRBV2 to TRBJ2-2; D is possibly TRBD2 (7 bases). The CDR3 contains 14 residues. Germline V gene lookup returns CDR1 SNHLY and CDR2 FYNNEI. The ends were cut back, 6 bases at V and 1 base at J, with 9 bases in the middle.

This clone came up once. The V and J genes are TRBV7-2 and TRBJ2-3, with TRBD2 matching 12 bases. Germline V gene lookup returns CDR1 SGHTA and CDR2 FQGNSA. Germline trimming cut 1 base from V and 6 bases from J; bases unmatched to any gene: 8. The CDR3 totals 17 residues. The CDR3 DNA is TGTGCCAGCAGCTTAGGTCCTCTAGCGGGAGGGCCTGATACGCAGTATTTT. This codes for CASSLGPLAGGPDTQYF.

As concerns this clone: The sample holds other DNA sequences that translate to the same CDR3. The rearrangement links TRBV7-9 to TRBJ1-4; TRBD1 is a possible D gene (6 bases). V lost 6 bases, J lost 8 bases, and 19 bases lay in between. This CDR3 contains 15 residues. Germline assignment: CDR1 SEHNR and CDR2 FQNEAQ (reference sequence). The CDR3, as DNA: TGTGCCAGCAGGGCGACAGGTTCCCTAGGGGAAAAACTGTTTTTT. Amino acids: CASRATGSLGEKLFF.

The CDR3 DNA follows: TGCGCCAGCAGCTTTACAGGGGGCCAGTCCTACGAGCAGTACTTC. Translated: CASSFTGGQSYEQYF. This chain connects TRBV5-1 to TRBJ2-7, with 9 positions matching TRBD1. Germline V gene data show CDR1 as SGHRS and CDR2 as YFSETQ. V trimming: 2 bases; J trimming: 1 base; junction bases outside the gene matches: 4. The CDR3 contains 15 residues.

The chain couples TRBV6-6 to TRBJ2-5; D is ambiguous. The J call is in doubt because the DNA end fits TRBJ2-7 better. The CDR3 contains 14 residues. Germline V CDR1 and CDR2: MNHNY, SVGAGI (reference sequence). CDR3 DNA sequence: TGTGCCAGCAGTTACGGGCAGAACTCCTACGAGCAGTACTTC. Translation: CASSYGQNSYEQYF.

The chain links TRBV30 to TRBJ2-2; TRBD2 matches at 11 bases. The CDR3 is 15 amino acids. The V and J ends lost 2 bases and 6 bases, in that order; junction bases with no gene match: 5. Germline-derived CDR1 and CDR2 are GTSNPN and SVGIG (reference sequence). The CDR3 sequence: CAWSRGLAGPGELFF. CDR3 in DNA: TGTGCCTGGAGTCGCGGACTAGCGGGCCCCGGGGAGCTGTTTTTT.

This clone was seen only once. The chain is built from TRBV7-6 and TRBJ2-3, with TRBD2 matching 8 bases. Germline CDR1 and CDR2: SGHVS and FNYEAQ. The CDR3 sequence is 15 residues long. The J segment lost 6 bases and the V segment lost 2 bases, leaving 7 bases of the junction unmatched. The DNA of the CDR3 is TGTGCCAGCAGCTTAAACGGGGGGGCCTGGGATACGCAGTATTTT. Amino acid sequence: CASSLNGGAWDTQYF.

The chain is built from TRBV6-6 and TRBJ1-5; 8 bases line up with TRBD1. The CDR3 is 14 residues long. The germline CDR1 and CDR2 sequences are MNHNY and SVGAGI (reference sequence). V lost 7 bases and J lost 6; bases outside the gene matches: 8. The CDR3 loop is CASTWGRGLQPQHF. The CDR3 DNA reads TGTGCCAGCACTTGGGGCAGGGGGCTTCAGCCCCAGCATTTT.

V gene TRBV28 combines with J gene TRBJ1-2; TRBD1 might be the D (6 bases). Germline CDR1 MDHEN, CDR2 SYDVKM. V was shortened by 6 bases and J by 2 bases, with 13 bases between the two germline ends. There are 14 residues in the CDR3. The CDR3 loop reads CASSRTVWNYGYTF. CDR3 nucleotides: TGTGCCAGCAGCCGGACAGTTTGGAACTATGGCTACACCTTC.

Remarks on this clone: The sample contains more than one DNA sequence encoding this CDR3. The J gene is TRBJ2-5, the V gene TRBV2; 10 bases map to TRBD1. Losses at the gene ends were 4 bases for V and 2 bases for J; bases not matched to a gene: 1. The CDR3 totals 14 residues. CDR1 and CDR2 from the germline V gene are SNHLY and FYNNEI. The CDR3 region is CASSGDRGQETQYF. For the CDR3, the DNA is TGTGCCAGCAGTGGGGACAGGGGACAAGAGACCCAGTACTTC.

The CDR3 reads CAISEVEGTYEQYF. The CDR3 nucleotides read TGTGCCATCAGTGAAGTGGAGGGGACCTACGAGCAGTACTTC. V and J are TRBV10-3 and TRBJ2-7; D is perhaps TRBD2 (6 bases). Germline CDR1 reads ENHRY; CDR2 reads SYGVKD. The CDR3 contains 14 residues. The ends were cut back, 3 bases at V and 2 bases at J, with 11 bases in the middle.

The chain links TRBV21-1 to TRBJ2-2; TRBD1, as called in the table, went unchecked against the DNA. TRBV21-1 is flagged as a pseudogene. The length of the CDR3 is 14 residues. In DNA, the CDR3 is TGTGCCAGCAGCCCGGGGACAAACACCGGGGAGCTGTTTTTT. It specifies CASSPGTNTGELFF.

This clone was detected a few times. This rearrangement joins TRBV6-5 to TRBJ2-4, with D unclear. The ends were cut back, 5 bases at V and 1 base at J, with 9 bases in the middle. The CDR3 covers 14 residues. Germline V gene data show CDR1 as MNHEY and CDR2 as SVGAGI. CDR3 region: CASSPDAAKNIQYF. The CDR3 DNA reads TGTGCCAGCAGTCCCGATGCGGCCAAAAACATTCAGTACTTC.

This clone was counted a few times. This chain joins TRBV4-2 and TRBJ1-2; 7 bases align to TRBD1. Germline CDR1 reads LGHNA; CDR2 reads YNFKEQ. The ends lost 3 bases at V and 4 bases at J; junction bases unmatched: 5. CDR3 size: 14 residues. The DNA of the CDR3 is TGTGCCAGCAGCCAGGAACAGGGGTTCTATGGCTACACCTTC. This encodes CASSQEQGFYGYTF.

V gene TRBV28 combines with J gene TRBJ1-2, with 9 bases identical to TRBD1. Germline V CDR1 and CDR2: MDHEN, SYDVKM. V lost 8 bases to trimming and J lost 2 bases; unmatched junction nucleotides: 0. This CDR3 spans 12 amino acids. CDR3 residues: CASGQGNYGYTF. CDR3 nucleotide sequence: TGTGCCAGCGGACAGGGGAACTATGGCTACACCTTC.

In this sample, this clone turned up a few times. The chain combines TRBV7-8 with TRBJ2-2, with D possibly being TRBD1 (5 bases). Germline CDR1 is SGHVS and CDR2 is FQNEAQ. This CDR3 is 16 amino acids long. The V end was cut by 1 base, the J end by 4 bases, with 13 bases between. The CDR3 is CASSLGPGSSTGELFF. Written as DNA, the CDR3 is TGTGCCAGCAGCTTAGGGCCAGGGTCTTCCACCGGGGAGCTGTTTTTT.

The rearrangement joins TRBV27 to TRBJ1-2, with D possibly matching TRBD1 (5 bases). V was clipped by 5 bases and J by 2 bases, with 18 bases between them. The CDR3 consists of 16 residues. Germline assignment: CDR1 MNHEY and CDR2 SMNVEV (reference sequence). The CDR3 region is CASSRAGGGLNYGYTF. The DNA of the CDR3 is TGTGCCAGCAGTCGCGCGGGGGGTGGACTGAACTATGGCTACACCTTC.